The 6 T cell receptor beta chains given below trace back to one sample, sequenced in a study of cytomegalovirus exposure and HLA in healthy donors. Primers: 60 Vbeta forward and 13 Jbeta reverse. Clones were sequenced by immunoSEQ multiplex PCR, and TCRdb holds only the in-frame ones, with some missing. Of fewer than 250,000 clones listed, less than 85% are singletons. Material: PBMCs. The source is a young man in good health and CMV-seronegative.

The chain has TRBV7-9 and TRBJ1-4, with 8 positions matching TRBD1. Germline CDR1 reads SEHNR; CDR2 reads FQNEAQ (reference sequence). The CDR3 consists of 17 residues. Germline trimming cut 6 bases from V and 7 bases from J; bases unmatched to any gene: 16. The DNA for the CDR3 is TGTGCCAGCAGAACGAGCAAGGACAGGGACCTTAGTGAAAAACTGTTTTTT. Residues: CASRTSKDRDLSEKLFF.

CDR3 loop: CASSYSYRGRSDTQYF. In DNA form, the CDR3 reads TGTGCCAGCAGTTACTCGTACAGGGGGCGCTCAGATACGCAGTATTTT. V and J are TRBV6-5 and TRBJ2-3; 9 positions agree with TRBD1. The junction had 5 bases not matched to a gene; V was cut back by 0 bases and J by 4 bases. There are 16 residues in the CDR3. Per germline, CDR1 MNHEY and CDR2 SVGAGI.

The CDR3 DNA reads TGTGCCAGCAGTCCCGCAGGGGGCGCAGACCTGGCAAACATTCAGTACTTC. The encoded protein is CASSPAGGADLANIQYF. V usage is TRBV28 and J usage is TRBJ2-4, with 8 positions matching TRBD1. Germline lookup yields CDR1 MDHEN and CDR2 SYDVKM. The V and J ends lost 5 bases and 6 bases, in that order; junction bases with no gene match: 15. This CDR3 has 17 amino acids.

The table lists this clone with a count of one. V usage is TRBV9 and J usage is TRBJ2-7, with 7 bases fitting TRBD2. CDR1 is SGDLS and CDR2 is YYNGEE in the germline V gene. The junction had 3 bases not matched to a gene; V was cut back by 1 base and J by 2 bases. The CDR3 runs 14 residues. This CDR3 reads CASSVSGTTYEQYF. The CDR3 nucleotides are TGTGCCAGCAGCGTAAGTGGGACTACCTACGAGCAGTACTTC.

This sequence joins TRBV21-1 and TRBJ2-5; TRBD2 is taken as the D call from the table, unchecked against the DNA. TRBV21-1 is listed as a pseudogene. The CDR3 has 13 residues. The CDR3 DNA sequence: TGTGCCAGCAGCATAAGCCGAGGAGAGACCCAGTACTTC. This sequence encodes CASSISRGETQYF.

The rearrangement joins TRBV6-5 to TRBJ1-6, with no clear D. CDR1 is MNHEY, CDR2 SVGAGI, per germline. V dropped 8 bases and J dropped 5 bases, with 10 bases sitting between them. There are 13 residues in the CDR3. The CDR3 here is CASRVVDNSPLHF. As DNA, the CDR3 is TGTGCCAGCCGGGTAGTTGATAATTCACCCCTCCACTTT.